The 21 T cell receptor beta chains below all came from one sample that was sequenced in a study of breast tumors, draining lymph nodes, adjacent tissues. TCRdb reprocessed the multiplex PCR reads via MiXCR and lists one record per CDR3 protein. Of under 70,000 distinct CDR3 sequences listed, over 40% are singletons. Sample: breast tumor tissue. The receptors stem from a female donor with breast cancer. Some clones in this sample may be carry-over from other donors' samples.

This clonotype was detected once. The chain carries TRBV4-1 and TRBJ2-7; tentatively, D is TRBD2 (6 bases). Germline loops: CDR1 MGHRA, CDR2 YSYEKL. This CDR3 comprises 15 residues. V lost 0 bases and J 5 bases, leaving 14 bases between the germline ends. As DNA, the CDR3 is TGCGCCAGCAGCCAAGATGGGGGGAAAGGTGACGAGCAGTACTTC. Translation gives CASSQDGGKGDEQYF.

The gene calls are TRBV5-1 and TRBJ2-2; 7 positions match TRBD1. The V and J ends lost 4 bases and 2 bases, in that order; junction bases with no gene match: 8. CDR1 and CDR2 (germline): SGHRS, YFSETQ. The CDR3 is made up of 16 amino acids. CDR3 protein: CASSPRTGGNTGELFF. CDR3 in DNA: TGCGCCAGCAGCCCTCGGACAGGCGGAAACACCGGGGAGCTGTTTTTT.

Ten or more counts support this clonotype. The rearrangement uses TRBV29-1 and TRBJ2-1; the D gene is possibly TRBD1 (5 bases). CDR3 length: 12 residues. The germline CDR1 and CDR2 sequences are SQVTM and ANQGSEA. V lost 4 bases and J 6 bases, leaving 10 bases between the germline ends. The DNA of the CDR3 is TGCAGCGTTGGACAGAACACCAATGAGCAGTTCTTC. It specifies CSVGQNTNEQFF.

Details on this clonotype: A much more abundant neighbour one base away suggests this may be a read error. The J gene is TRBJ2-7, the V gene TRBV5-1, with D perhaps matching TRBD1 or TRBD2 (5 bases each). CDR3 length equals 13 residues. Germline V gives CDR1 SGHRS, CDR2 YFSETQ. This CDR3 reads CASRGPGQDDQYF. As DNA, the CDR3 is TGCGCCAGCAGGGGACCGGGTCAGGACGACCAGTACTTC.

This clonotype was recorded many times. The chain links TRBV4-1 to TRBJ1-6; 7 bases fit TRBD1. CDR3 size: 17 residues. Trimming at V came to 0 bases and at J to 8 bases, leaving 10 bases not matched to a gene. Germline CDR1 MGHRA, CDR2 YSYEKL. The CDR3 DNA is TGCGCCAGCAGCCAAGACGGACAGGCTCCTTGGGATTCACCCCTCCACTTT. This sequence encodes CASSQDGQAPWDSPLHF.

V usage is TRBV7-2 and J usage is TRBJ2-6; 12 bases are a match to TRBD2. Germline values: CDR1 SGHTA, CDR2 FQGNSA. CDR3 size: 19 residues. V lost 5 bases, J lost 0 bases, and 8 bases stayed unmatched. The CDR3 region has the DNA TGTGCCAGCAGCAGAGACGGACTAGCGGGAAGCTCTGGGGCCAACGTCCTGACTTTC. Amino acids: CASSRDGLAGSSGANVLTF.

This clonotype was detected ten times or more. A much larger clone differs by one base, so this may be a read error. The chain carries TRBV7-9 and TRBJ2-5; TRBD1 is a possible D gene (6 bases). From germline, CDR1 is SEHNR and CDR2 FQNEAQ (reference sequence). This CDR3 is 17 amino acids long. Trimming took off 1 base at V and 9 bases at J, with 24 bases between the two ends. CDR3 coding DNA: TGTGCCAGCAGCTTAGGACGTGGTTCAGGGGTCGGGGAGCCCCAGTACTTC. This sequence encodes CASSLGRGSGVGEPQYF.

This clonotype was picked up many times. V is TRBV10-3 and J is TRBJ1-1, with D possibly being TRBD1 (6 bases). CDR1 is ENHRY and CDR2 is SYGVKD in the germline V gene. With 6 bases removed from V and 3 bases from J, the gap between germline ends came to 14 bases. There are 14 residues in the CDR3. The CDR3 bases are TGTGCCATCAGATCCAGGGGAGGCGACACTGAAGCTTTCTTT. This sequence encodes CAIRSRGGDTEAFF.

This clonotype was recorded at least ten times. The CDR3 loop is CASSIDLGVSYGYTF. DNA of the CDR3: TGTGCCAGTAGTATAGATCTTGGGGTCTCTTATGGCTACACCTTC. The chain employs TRBV19 and TRBJ1-2; D gene ambiguous. The V end was cut by 0 bases, the J end by 5 bases, with 13 bases between. This CDR3 comprises 15 residues. Germline loops: CDR1 LNHDA, CDR2 SQIVND (reference sequence).

This clonotype came up many times. The V gene is TRBV29-1, the J gene TRBJ2-7, with D maybe TRBD1 (7 bases). Germline-derived CDR1 and CDR2 are SQVTM and ANQGSEA. V lost 4 bases and J lost 1, with 17 bases in between. This CDR3 has 15 amino acids. Here the CDR3 reads CSVGSQGGLSYEQYF. The CDR3 region has the DNA TGCAGCGTTGGGTCCCAGGGGGGCCTATCCTACGAGCAGTACTTC.

This clonotype was detected a few times. This chain connects TRBV27 to TRBJ1-5; tentatively, D is TRBD1 (6 bases). Germline CDR1 MNHEY, CDR2 SMNVEV (reference sequence). CDR3 length: 14 residues. V lost 3 bases and J 7 bases, leaving 13 bases between the germline ends. CDR3 sequence (DNA): TGTGCCAGCAGTTTTGGGGGGGCCGGACAGCCCCAGCATTTT. This sequence encodes CASSFGGAGQPQHF.

The chain couples TRBV20-1 to TRBJ1-6; D call uncertain. CDR1 and CDR2 (germline): DFQATT, SNEGSKA (reference sequence). Trimming left V 3 bases short and J 11 bases short, with 17 bases between. This CDR3 is 14 amino acids long. The CDR3, as DNA: TGCAGTGCTAGGAGGACCGGACCAGATCCACCCCTCCACTTT. Its translation: CSARRTGPDPPLHF.

This clonotype was detected ten times or more. V and J are TRBV7-2 and TRBJ1-2; 9 bases are shared with TRBD1. This CDR3 is built from 15 residues. The germline V gene has CDR1 SGHTA and CDR2 FQGNSA. V gave up 2 bases and J gave up 8 bases; unmatched junction bases: 9. CDR3 bases: TGTGCCAGCAGCTTATATCTGGACAGGGGTTTAGGCTACACCTTC. Encoded protein: CASSLYLDRGLGYTF.

This clonotype was detected only a few times. The V gene is TRBV28, the J gene TRBJ2-3, with a tentative D call TRBD1 (6 bases). Per the germline V gene, CDR1 is MDHEN and CDR2 is SYDVKM. Trimming left V 5 bases short and J 2 bases short, with 20 bases between. The CDR3 totals 17 residues. The CDR3 reads CASSLQITGKFTDTQYF. As DNA, the CDR3 is TGTGCCAGCAGTCTCCAAATTACAGGGAAGTTCACAGATACGCAGTATTTT.

This clonotype occurred many times. The chain links TRBV6-5 to TRBJ1-2, with D possibly matching TRBD1 (6 bases). Germline V gene lookup returns CDR1 MNHEY and CDR2 SVGAGI. The CDR3 loop spans 15 amino acids. Trimming left V 2 bases short and J 5 bases short, with 15 bases between. The CDR3 nucleotides read TGTGCCAGCAGTTACCTAACAGGGTTCCGATATGGCTACACCTTC. Its protein product is CASSYLTGFRYGYTF.

This clonotype came up many times. V is TRBV7-8 and J is TRBJ2-3, with a weak D call TRBD1 (6 bases). V gave up 0 bases and J gave up 2 bases, with 12 bases separating them. CDR1 is SGHVS and CDR2 is FQNEAQ in the germline V gene. This CDR3 region has 16 residues. The CDR3 DNA reads TGTGCCAGCAGCTTAGCCACAGGGAAAACCACAGATACGCAGTATTTT. This sequence encodes CASSLATGKTTDTQYF.

J is TRBJ2-3 and V is TRBV14, with 14 bases aligning to TRBD2. J lost 0 bases, V lost 4 bases, and 6 bases had no gene match. CDR1 and CDR2 from the germline V gene are SGHDN and FVKESK. The CDR3 is 18 amino acids. In DNA, the CDR3 is TGTGCCAGCAGCCGACGGACTAGCGGGGGGACTAGCACAGATACGCAGTATTTT. It codes for CASSRRTSGGTSTDTQYF.

A remark on this clonotype: Being one base from a much bigger clone, this may be a read error. The chain couples TRBV20-1 to TRBJ2-1, with TRBD1 matching over 7 bases. CDR1 is DFQATT and CDR2 is SNEGSKA in the germline V gene (reference sequence). The CDR3 has 13 residues. The CDR3 here is CSASPGQYNGQFF. CDR3 coding DNA: TGCAGTGCTAGCCCGGGACAGTACAATGGGCAGTTCTTC.

This clonotype came up many times. The chain joins TRBV12-5 to TRBJ2-7; D is uncertain. The germline V and J ends were trimmed by 7 bases and 3 bases, with 16 bases remaining between them. This CDR3 has 14 residues. Per the germline V gene, CDR1 is LGHNT and CDR2 is FRNRAP. The CDR3 DNA reads as TGTGCTAGTGCCTCGACGGCCCCCCTCTACGAGCAGTACTTC. Translated, it gives CASASTAPLYEQYF.

This clonotype was seen many times. Its ends do not fully match the called genes, so a read error is possible. V gene TRBV6-6 combines with J gene TRBJ2-7; a possible D gene is TRBD2 (5 bases). Per the germline V gene, CDR1 is MNHNY and CDR2 is SVGAGI (reference sequence). This CDR3 contains 15 residues. This chain's CDR3 is CASSHSSAAYYEQYF. For the CDR3, the DNA is TGTGCCAGCAGTCACTCTTCAGCGGCATACTACGAGCAGTACTTC.

The sample holds many counts of this clonotype. V and J are TRBV7-6 and TRBJ2-2; D possibly matches TRBD1 or TRBD2 (5 bases each). Between the trimmed V and J ends, which lost 5 bases and 7 bases, there was a span of 17 bases. The CDR3 runs 15 residues. Germline V lookup: CDR1 SGHVS, CDR2 FNYEAQ. The CDR3 nucleotides read TGTGCCAGCAGCAGGTCGTCGGGGCCGAACGGGGAGCTGTTTTTT. This gives the protein CASSRSSGPNGELFF.